These T cell receptor beta chains were read from a single sample in a study of ipilimumab plus nivolumab after autologous stem cell transplantation. Sequenced by immunoSEQ multiplex PCR; TCRdb stores in-frame clones only, minus some. The sample carries fewer than 25,000 clones, around 80% recorded once. The specimen was PBMCs, collected in a trial of ipilimumab plus nivolumab as post-transplant consolidation. The receptors here all came from a male donor with diffuse large B-cell lymphoma. CDR3s include the opening cysteine and the closing phenylalanine or tryptophan. The D gene is left open where the match is weak. Clone sizes are given selectively: once, few, many, or a class where the clone is expanded.

DNA | CDR3 | J | V | D | size
TGTGCCAGTAGATCGCGAAACACCATATATTTT | CASRSRNTIYF | TRBJ1-3 | TRBV19 | . | .
TGTGCCAGCAGTGTGCTCTCGCGGGGGGGATACAATGAGCAGTTCTTC | CASSVLSRGGYNEQFF | TRBJ2-1 | TRBV2 | TRBD2 | .
TGTGCCAGTAGCCCAGGGGGAAACTACAATGAGCAGTTCTTC | CASSPGGNYNEQFF | TRBJ2-1 | TRBV19 | TRBD1 | .
TGTGCCAGCAGCTTAGTGGATATAAGCTCCTACAATGAGCAGTTCTTC | CASSLVDISSYNEQFF | TRBJ2-1 | TRBV7-2 | . | .
TGCGCCAGCAGCCCGGGGTGGACGGATGGCTACACCTTC | CASSPGWTDGYTF | TRBJ1-2 | TRBV4-1 | . | medium-sized
TGCGCCAGCAGCTTGCGACAGGGGAGTTCACCCCTCCACTTT | CASSLRQGSSPLHF | TRBJ1-6 | TRBV5-1 | TRBD1 | few
TGTGCCAGCAGTGGAGTCCTAGCGGACAGGGTCTTC | CASSGVLADRVF | TRBJ2-1 | TRBV6-1 | . | .
TGTGCCAGCAGTTTACAAGGGGGGGAAAACAATGAGCAGTTCTTC | CASSLQGGENNEQFF | TRBJ2-1 | TRBV27 | . | .
TGTGCCAGCAGTAATATACCGAGCTCCTACAATGAGCAGTTCTTC | CASSNIPSSYNEQFF | TRBJ2-1 | TRBV2 | . | .
TGTGCCAGCGGGACAGCTGGAAACACCATATATTTT | CASGTAGNTIYF | TRBJ1-3 | TRBV9 | TRBD1 | .
TGTGCCAGCAGTGAAAAGGGAAACTATGGCTACACCTTC | CASSEKGNYGYTF | TRBJ1-2 | TRBV6-1 | . | .
TGTGCCAGCAGCACTAGTAGGGAAGGAACGAGCTCCTACAATGAGCAGTTCTTC | CASSTSREGTSSYNEQFF | TRBJ2-1 | TRBV9 | . | .
TGCGCCAGCAGCTTCCCTAGCGGGGGGGCCTACGAGCAGTACTTC | CASSFPSGGAYEQYF | TRBJ2-7 | TRBV5-1 | TRBD2 | .